This T cell receptor beta chain was sequenced during a study of blood T cell repertoires in COVID-19. For the study at large: T cells, B-cell-depleted T cells, or PBMCs provided the cDNA or gDNA that served as material.

Original methodology: Reference gene primer amplification gave nucleated cell count estimates. Some clones are missing from TCRdb's copy, which holds only in-frame ones; the method was immunoSEQ multiplex PCR. V, J and clone size are taken as reported in that table, and D and trimming were inferred from the DNA itself. The sample lists fewer than 200,000 clones; about 93% were seen once. The germline V gene has CDR1 SGHRS and CDR2 YFSETQ. This CDR3 is built from 18 residues. Germline trimming cut 3 bases from V and 4 bases from J; bases unmatched to any gene: 12. The chain has TRBV5-1 and TRBJ2-3, with 12 positions matching TRBD1. Sequenced input: peripheral blood. This TCR came from a man over 45 with acute or convalescent COVID-19. CDR3 region: CASSSSGTGGVGADTQYF. The CDR3 bases are TGCGCCAGCAGCTCATCCGGGACAGGGGGCGTGGGAGCAGATACGCAGTATTTT.